These 26 T cell receptor beta chains originate from one sample sequenced in a study of blood T cell repertoires in COVID-19. Assay used: immunoSEQ multiplex PCR; TCRdb lists only in-frame clones, some missing. The sample contains some 400,000 clones, more than 75% of which appear only once. Sequenced: peripheral blood. The receptors derive from a woman in her sixties or seventies with COVID-19, enrolled during active disease.

The rearrangement joins TRBV19 to TRBJ1-2, with TRBD1 identical over 12 bases. The CDR3 covers 16 residues. Losses at the gene ends were 3 bases for V and 4 bases for J; bases not matched to a gene: 6. The germline V gene has CDR1 LNHDA and CDR2 SQIVND (reference sequence). As DNA, the CDR3 is TGTGCCAGTAGTATCCGGGGACAGGGGGCTTCCTATGGCTACACCTTC. Translation: CASSIRGQGASYGYTF.

The gene calls are TRBV7-2 and TRBJ1-1; a possible D gene is TRBD1 (5 bases). Germline lookup yields CDR1 SGHTA and CDR2 FQGNSA. The ends were cut back, 1 base at V and 9 bases at J, with 15 bases in the middle. The CDR3 extends over 14 amino acids. The CDR3 spells CASSLGRGRRQAFF. CDR3 coding DNA: TGTGCCAGCAGCTTAGGGCGGGGACGGCGGCAAGCTTTCTTT.

DNA of the CDR3: TGTGCCAGCAGTGGTCCAGGGCACACCGGGGAGCTGTTTTTT. It codes for CASSGPGHTGELFF. This rearrangement joins TRBV25-1 to TRBJ2-2; a possible D gene is TRBD1 (5 bases). Germline CDR1 reads MGHDK; CDR2 reads SYGVNS. This CDR3 is 14 amino acids long. Trimming took off 4 bases at V and 3 bases at J, with 9 bases between the two ends.

The chain links TRBV18 to TRBJ1-3, with 7 nucleotides matching TRBD1. The J segment lost 3 bases and the V segment lost 6 bases, leaving 5 bases of the junction unmatched. Germline loops: CDR1 KGHSH, CDR2 LQKENI. The CDR3 covers 14 residues. As DNA, the CDR3 is TGTGCCAGCTCCCACGACAGGGATGGAAACACCATATATTTT. Residues: CASSHDRDGNTIYF.

J is TRBJ1-2 and V is TRBV28, with 8 nucleotides matching TRBD1. The germline V gene encodes CDR1 MDHEN and CDR2 SYDVKM. The CDR3 runs to 13 residues. After removal of 6 bases from V and 3 bases from J, the junction contained 3 bases not matched to a gene. This chain's CDR3 is CASRVTGDYGYTF. For the CDR3, the DNA is TGTGCCAGCAGGGTGACAGGGGACTATGGCTACACCTTC.

The V call is TRBV18, the J call TRBJ1-6; 7 bases align to TRBD1. The CDR3 loop spans 13 amino acids. CDR1 is KGHSH and CDR2 is LQKENI in the germline V gene. The ends lost 3 bases at V and 10 bases at J; junction bases unmatched: 3. CDR3 nucleotides: TGTGCCAGCTCACCCGACAGGGACTCACCCCTCCACTTT. Translation: CASSPDRDSPLHF.

The chain has TRBV7-2 and TRBJ2-5, with D tentatively TRBD2 (6 bases). Per the germline V gene, CDR1 is SGHTA and CDR2 is FQGNSA. V was pared by 0 bases and J by 3 bases, with 20 bases between. This CDR3 contains 18 residues. The CDR3, as DNA: TGTGCCAGCAGCTTAGCTCACCGGTGGCGGGAAGGGAAAGAGACCCAGTACTTC. Translating gives CASSLAHRWREGKETQYF.

The gene calls are TRBV11-2 and TRBJ1-2; 7 nucleotides line up with TRBD1. The CDR3 extends over 13 amino acids. Unmatched junction bases numbered 7, after V lost 5 bases and J lost 7 bases. Germline CDR1 and CDR2: SGHAT and FQNNGV. The CDR3 sequence is CASSLAGTAGYTF. The CDR3 DNA sequence: TGTGCCAGCAGCCTAGCCGGGACAGCTGGCTACACCTTC.

The chain employs TRBV2 and TRBJ1-6, with 9 positions matching TRBD1. CDR1 is SNHLY and CDR2 is FYNNEI in the germline V gene. V was clipped by 4 bases and J by 6 bases; unmatched bases: 7. The CDR3 has 16 amino acids. Here the CDR3 reads CASSGQQGAFNSPLHF. CDR3 DNA sequence: TGTGCCAGCAGTGGCCAACAGGGGGCTTTTAATTCACCCCTCCACTTT.

The V call is TRBV6-5, the J call TRBJ1-2; TRBD1 agrees at 9 bases. The CDR3 covers 15 residues. Looked up from germline, CDR1 is MNHEY and CDR2 is SVGAGI. J gave up 5 bases and V 6 bases, and 10 bases lay outside the gene matches. The CDR3 loop is CASRLGQGQGYGYTF. The CDR3 bases are TGTGCCAGCAGACTCGGACAGGGGCAGGGGTATGGCTACACCTTC.

The chain is built from TRBV7-3 and TRBJ2-2; 8 bases map to TRBD2. This CDR3 region has 16 residues. The J segment lost 2 bases and the V segment lost 3 bases, leaving 5 bases of the junction unmatched. The germline CDR1 and CDR2 sequences are SGHTA and FQGTGA. This CDR3 reads CASSFSGTRNTGELFF. CDR3 nucleotides: TGTGCCAGCAGCTTTTCCGGGACTAGAAACACCGGGGAGCTGTTTTTT. Variable domain in full (rest from reference TRBV7-3 and TRBJ2-2): GAGVSQTPSNKVTEKGKYVELRCDPISGHTALYWYRQSLGQGPEFLIYFQGTGAADDSGLPNDRFFAVRPEGSVSTLKIQRTERGDSAVYLCASSFSGTRNTGELFFGEGSRLTVL.

V gene TRBV11-2 combines with J gene TRBJ2-5; weak D call: TRBD1 (6 bases). Germline V gives CDR1 SGHAT, CDR2 FQNNGV. Trimming left V 1 base short and J 4 bases short, with 16 bases between. The CDR3 has 16 residues. The CDR3 loop reads CASSLATGYRVETQYF. The CDR3, as DNA: TGTGCCAGCAGCTTAGCAACAGGGTATCGGGTAGAGACCCAGTACTTC.

This rearrangement joins TRBV3-1 (or the pseudogene TRBV3-2) to TRBJ2-1, with D unresolved. The germline V and J ends were trimmed by 0 bases and 6 bases, with 12 bases remaining between them. The V gene's germline CDR1 is LGHDT and CDR2 YNNKEL (reference sequence). The CDR3 sequence is 15 residues long. This CDR3 reads CASSQDFRHGNEQFF. Here the CDR3 DNA reads TGTGCCAGCAGCCAAGATTTTCGACACGGCAATGAGCAGTTCTTC.

The chain has TRBV19 and TRBJ1-4; D is uncertain. Germline V CDR1 and CDR2: LNHDA, SQIVND (reference sequence). V was shortened by 7 bases and J by 8 bases, with 11 bases between the two germline ends. The CDR3 contains 12 residues. The DNA for the CDR3 is TGTGCCAGTACCTCTGGCGGGGAAAAACTGTTTTTT. It codes for CASTSGGEKLFF. Full variable domain (missing parts from reference TRBV19 and TRBJ1-4): DGGITQSPKYLFRKEGQNVTLSCEQNLNHDAMYWYRQDPGQGLRLIYYSQIVNDFQKGDIAEGYSVSREKKESFPLTVTSAQKNPTAFYLCASTSGGEKLFFGSGTQLSVL.

V and J are TRBV24-1 and TRBJ2-1, with 7 positions matching TRBD1. The ends lost 3 bases at V and 5 bases at J; junction bases unmatched: 9. The length of the CDR3 is 16 residues. From germline, CDR1 is KGHDR and CDR2 SFDVKD. CDR3 bases: TGTGCCACCAGTGATACAAGACAGGGTTCGGACAATGAGCAGTTCTTC. This sequence encodes CATSDTRQGSDNEQFF.

The chain combines TRBV18 with TRBJ2-2, with D unclear. The CDR3 runs to 16 residues. Germline CDR1 is KGHSH and CDR2 is LQKENI. The V gene lost 3 bases and the J gene lost 2 bases, with 13 bases spanning the gap. This CDR3 is CASSPQASRNTGELFF. The CDR3 DNA follows: TGTGCCAGCTCACCTCAAGCAAGCCGAAACACCGGGGAGCTGTTTTTT. The full variable domain, rest sourced from reference TRBV18 and TRBJ2-2, is NAGVMQNPRHLVRRRGQEARLRCSPMKGHSHVYWYRQLPEEGLKFMVYLQKENIIDESGMPKERFSAEFPKEGPSILRIQQVVRGDSAAYFCASSPQASRNTGELFFGEGSRLTVL.

This chain connects TRBV7-2 to TRBJ2-5, with TRBD2 identical over 7 bases. CDR3 length equals 14 residues. J lost 5 bases, V lost 3 bases, and 6 bases had no gene match. In germline, CDR1 is SGHTA, CDR2 FQGNSA. This chain's CDR3 is CASSFAGRGETQYF. DNA of the CDR3: TGTGCCAGCAGCTTCGCCGGGCGGGGGGAGACCCAGTACTTC.

The V and J genes are TRBV10-2 and TRBJ2-1, with TRBD2 identical over 15 bases. V lost 4 bases to trimming and J lost 0 bases; unmatched junction nucleotides: 7. The CDR3 totals 19 residues. The germline CDR1 and CDR2 sequences are WSHSY and SAAADI. CDR3 protein: CASSGGLAGGKSSYNEQFF. The DNA for the CDR3 is TGCGCCAGCAGTGGAGGACTAGCGGGGGGGAAAAGCTCCTACAATGAGCAGTTCTTC.

This clone was counted a single time. This sequence joins TRBV11-2 and TRBJ1-2; 11 bases map to TRBD1. Germline V gives CDR1 SGHAT, CDR2 FQNNGV. The CDR3 runs 13 residues. V dropped 4 bases and J dropped 7; count of bases not matched to a gene: 2. The DNA for the CDR3 is TGTGCCAGCAGCTCGGGACAGGGGGGTGGCTACACCTTC. Translating it yields CASSSGQGGGYTF. The entire variable domain, with the rest obtained from reference TRBV11-2 and TRBJ1-2, is as follows: EAGVAQSPRYKIIEKRQSVAFWCNPISGHATLYWYQQILGQGPKLLIQFQNNGVVDDSQLPKDRFSAERLKGVDSTLKIQPAKLEDSAVYLCASSSGQGGGYTFGSGTRLTVV.

The rearrangement uses TRBV3-1 (or the pseudogene TRBV3-2) and TRBJ2-7; 9 nucleotides match TRBD1. Germline loops: CDR1 LGHDT, CDR2 YNNKEL (reference sequence). Losses at the gene ends were 4 bases for V and 6 bases for J; bases not matched to a gene: 7. The CDR3 is 14 residues long. CDR3 residues: CASSLGTGRGEQYF. The CDR3 bases are TGTGCCAGCAGCCTAGGGACAGGGAGGGGCGAGCAGTACTTC.

A remark on this clone: Other DNA sequences in this specimen translate into the identical CDR3. The chain is built from TRBV3-1 (or the pseudogene TRBV3-2) and TRBJ2-5; tentative D call: TRBD1 (6 bases). Trimming pared 5 bases from V and 2 bases from J, leaving 12 bases between. Germline CDR1 and CDR2: LGHDT and YNNKEL (reference sequence). CDR3 length equals 14 residues. The chain's CDR3 is CASSLRGSQETQYF. The DNA for the CDR3 is TGTGCCAGCAGCTTGAGGGGGTCACAAGAGACCCAGTACTTC.

This chain connects TRBV6-5 to TRBJ1-1; D perhaps matches TRBD1 (5 bases). Trimming took off 4 bases at V and 1 base at J, with 13 bases between the two ends. CDR1 is MNHEY, CDR2 SVGAGI, per germline. This CDR3 comprises 15 residues. CDR3 loop: CASSSRGIANTEAFF. The DNA for the CDR3 is TGTGCCAGCAGTTCCCGGGGGATTGCGAACACTGAAGCTTTCTTT.

The sample holds one count of this clone. The chain couples TRBV19 to TRBJ1-2; no definite D call. The CDR3 contains 16 residues. Germline V gene data show CDR1 as LNHDA and CDR2 as SQIVND (reference sequence). With 9 bases removed from V and 0 bases from J, the gap between germline ends came to 20 bases. The chain's CDR3 is CASITPGDGPNYGYTF. CDR3 nucleotides: TGTGCCAGCATTACCCCCGGGGATGGACCTAACTATGGCTACACCTTC.

The chain carries TRBV3-1 (or the pseudogene TRBV3-2) and TRBJ1-2, with TRBD1 as a possible D gene (5 bases). Trimming cost V 0 bases and J 8 bases, with 13 bases left between them. The CDR3 is made up of 14 amino acids. Germline loops: CDR1 LGHDT, CDR2 YNNKEL (reference sequence). The CDR3 reads CASSQEDTGRGYTF. As DNA, the CDR3 is TGTGCCAGCAGCCAAGAAGATACAGGAAGAGGCTACACCTTC.

The gene calls are TRBV7-9 and TRBJ2-3; TRBD2 matches at 10 bases. The CDR3 is made up of 17 amino acids. V dropped 5 bases and J dropped 0; count of bases not matched to a gene: 8. Germline V lookup: CDR1 SEHNR, CDR2 FQNEAQ (reference sequence). The CDR3 region has the DNA TGTGCCAGCAGCCAAGGGACTAGCGACGCTAGCACAGATACGCAGTATTTT. It is translated as CASSQGTSDASTDTQYF.

The chain employs TRBV28 and TRBJ2-2; no clear D. Trimming shortened V by 3 bases and J by 9 bases, and 8 bases separated the two germline ends. Per germline, CDR1 MDHEN and CDR2 SYDVKM. This CDR3 region has 12 residues. The CDR3 loop is CASSFSHRELFF. The CDR3 nucleotides are TGTGCCAGCAGTTTCTCACACAGGGAGCTGTTTTTT.